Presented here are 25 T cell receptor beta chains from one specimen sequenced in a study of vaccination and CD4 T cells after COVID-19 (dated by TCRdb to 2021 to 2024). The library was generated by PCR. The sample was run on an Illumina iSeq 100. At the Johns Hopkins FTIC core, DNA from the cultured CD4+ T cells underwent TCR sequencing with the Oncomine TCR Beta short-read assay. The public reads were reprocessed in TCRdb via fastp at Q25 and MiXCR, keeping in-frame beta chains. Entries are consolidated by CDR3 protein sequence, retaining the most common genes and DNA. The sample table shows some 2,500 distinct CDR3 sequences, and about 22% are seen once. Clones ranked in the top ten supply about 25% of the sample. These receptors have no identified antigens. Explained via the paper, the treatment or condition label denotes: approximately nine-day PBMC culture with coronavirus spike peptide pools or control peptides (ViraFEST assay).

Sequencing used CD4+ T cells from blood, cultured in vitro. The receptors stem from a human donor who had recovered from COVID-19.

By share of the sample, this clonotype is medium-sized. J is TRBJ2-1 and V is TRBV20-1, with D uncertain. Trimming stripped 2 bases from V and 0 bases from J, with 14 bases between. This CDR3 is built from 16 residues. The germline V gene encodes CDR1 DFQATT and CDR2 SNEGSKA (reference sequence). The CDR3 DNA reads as TGCAGTGCTAGAACCCCAGTTGGAAGCTCCTACAATGAGCAGTTCTTC. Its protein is CSARTPVGSSYNEQFF.

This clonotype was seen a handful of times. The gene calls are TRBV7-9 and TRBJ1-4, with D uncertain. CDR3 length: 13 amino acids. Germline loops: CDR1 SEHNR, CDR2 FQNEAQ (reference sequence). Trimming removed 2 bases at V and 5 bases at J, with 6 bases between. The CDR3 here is CASSLKGNEKLFF. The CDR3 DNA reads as TGTGCCAGCAGCTTAAAAGGGAATGAAAAACTGTTTTTT.

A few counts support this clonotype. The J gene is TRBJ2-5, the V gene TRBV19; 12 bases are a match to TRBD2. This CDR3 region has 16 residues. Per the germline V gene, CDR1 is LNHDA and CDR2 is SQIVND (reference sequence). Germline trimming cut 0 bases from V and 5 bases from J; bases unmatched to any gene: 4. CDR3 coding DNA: TGTGCCAGTAGTATAGACCCTAGCGGGGGGGCCGAGACCCAGTACTTC. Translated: CASSIDPSGGAETQYF.

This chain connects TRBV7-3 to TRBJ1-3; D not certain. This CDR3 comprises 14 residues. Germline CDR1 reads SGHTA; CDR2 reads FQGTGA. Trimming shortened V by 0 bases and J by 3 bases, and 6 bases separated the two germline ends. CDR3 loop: CASSLTGGGNTIYF. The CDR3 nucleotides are TGTGCCAGCAGCTTAACGGGAGGTGGAAACACCATATATTTT. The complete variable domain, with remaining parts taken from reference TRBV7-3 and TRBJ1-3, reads GAGVSQTPSNKVTEKGKYVELRCDPISGHTALYWYRQSLGQGPEFLIYFQGTGAADDSGLPNDRFFAVRPEGSVSTLKIQRTERGDSAVYLCASSLTGGGNTIYFGEGSWLTVV.

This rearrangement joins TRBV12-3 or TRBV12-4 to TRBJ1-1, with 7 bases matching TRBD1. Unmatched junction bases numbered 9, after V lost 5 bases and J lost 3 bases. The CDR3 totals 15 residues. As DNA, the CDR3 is TGTGCCAGCAGTCGTGACAGGGTCGAAGACACTGAAGCTTTCTTT. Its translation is CASSRDRVEDTEAFF.

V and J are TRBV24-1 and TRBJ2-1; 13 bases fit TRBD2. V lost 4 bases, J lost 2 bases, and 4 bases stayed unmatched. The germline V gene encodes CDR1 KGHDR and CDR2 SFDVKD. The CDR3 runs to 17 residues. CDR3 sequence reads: CATSDPTSGRPYNEQFF. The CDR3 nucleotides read TGTGCCACCAGTGACCCGACTAGCGGGAGGCCCTACAATGAGCAGTTCTTC.

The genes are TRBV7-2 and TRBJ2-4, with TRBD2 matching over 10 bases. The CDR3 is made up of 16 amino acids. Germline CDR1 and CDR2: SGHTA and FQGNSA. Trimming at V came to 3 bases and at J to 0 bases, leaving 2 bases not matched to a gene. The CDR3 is CASSFGLAVAKNIQYF. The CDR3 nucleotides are TGTGCCAGCAGCTTCGGACTAGCGGTAGCCAAAAACATTCAGTACTTC.

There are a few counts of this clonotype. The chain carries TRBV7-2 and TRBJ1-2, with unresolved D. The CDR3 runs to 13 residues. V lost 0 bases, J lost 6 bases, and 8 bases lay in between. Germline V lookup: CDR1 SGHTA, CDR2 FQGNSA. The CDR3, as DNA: TGTGCCAGCAGCTTAGCGAGCCATGATGGCTACACCTTC. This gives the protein CASSLASHDGYTF.

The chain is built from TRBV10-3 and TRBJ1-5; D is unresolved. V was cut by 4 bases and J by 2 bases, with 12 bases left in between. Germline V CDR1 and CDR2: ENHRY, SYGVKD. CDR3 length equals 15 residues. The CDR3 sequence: CAISGGGSGNQPQHF. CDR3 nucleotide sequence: TGTGCCATCAGTGGAGGAGGATCGGGCAATCAGCCCCAGCATTTT.

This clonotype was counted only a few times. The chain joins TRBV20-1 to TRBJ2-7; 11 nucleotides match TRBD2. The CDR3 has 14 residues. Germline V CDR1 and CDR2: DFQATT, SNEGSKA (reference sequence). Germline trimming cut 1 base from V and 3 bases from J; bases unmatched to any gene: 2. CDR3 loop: CSARVGTSGYEQYF. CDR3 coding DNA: TGCAGTGCTAGAGTAGGGACTAGCGGCTACGAGCAGTACTTC.

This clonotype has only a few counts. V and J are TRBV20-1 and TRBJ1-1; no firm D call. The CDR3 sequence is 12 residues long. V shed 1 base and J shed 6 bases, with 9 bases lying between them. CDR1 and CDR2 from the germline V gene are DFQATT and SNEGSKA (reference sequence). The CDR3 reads CSARGVPPEAFF. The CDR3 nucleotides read TGCAGTGCTAGAGGGGTTCCCCCTGAAGCTTTCTTT.

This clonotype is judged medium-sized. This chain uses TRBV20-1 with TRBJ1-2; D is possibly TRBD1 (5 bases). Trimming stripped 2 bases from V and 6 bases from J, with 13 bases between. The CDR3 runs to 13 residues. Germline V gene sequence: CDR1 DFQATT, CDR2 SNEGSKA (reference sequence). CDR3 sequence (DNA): TGCAGTGCTAGAAATTTGGGGGGGGATGGCTACACCTTC. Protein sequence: CSARNLGGDGYTF.

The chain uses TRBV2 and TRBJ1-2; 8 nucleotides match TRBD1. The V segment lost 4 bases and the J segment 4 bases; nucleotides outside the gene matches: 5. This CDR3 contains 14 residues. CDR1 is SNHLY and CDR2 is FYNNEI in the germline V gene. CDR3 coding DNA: TGTGCCAGCAGTGCACAGGGGGTCCTCTATGGCTACACCTTC. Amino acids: CASSAQGVLYGYTF.

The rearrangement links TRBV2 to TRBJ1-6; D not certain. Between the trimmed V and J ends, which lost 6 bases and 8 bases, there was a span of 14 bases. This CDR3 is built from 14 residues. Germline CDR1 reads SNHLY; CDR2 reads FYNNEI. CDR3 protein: CASSGEFWDSPLHF. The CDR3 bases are TGTGCCAGCAGCGGAGAATTCTGGGATTCACCCCTCCACTTT.

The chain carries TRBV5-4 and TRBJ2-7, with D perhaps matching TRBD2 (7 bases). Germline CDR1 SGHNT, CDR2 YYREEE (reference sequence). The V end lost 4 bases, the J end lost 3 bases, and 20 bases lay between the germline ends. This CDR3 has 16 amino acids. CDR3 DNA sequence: TGTGCCAGCAGCAGGGGGGGACTCCGGGACCTCTACGAGCAGTACTTC. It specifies CASSRGGLRDLYEQYF.

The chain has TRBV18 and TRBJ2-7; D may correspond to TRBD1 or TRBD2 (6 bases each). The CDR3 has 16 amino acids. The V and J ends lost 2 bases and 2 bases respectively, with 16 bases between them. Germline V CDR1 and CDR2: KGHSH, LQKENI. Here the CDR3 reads CASSPRLWGATYEQYF. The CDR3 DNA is TGTGCCAGCTCACCAAGGTTGTGGGGGGCGACCTACGAGCAGTACTTC.

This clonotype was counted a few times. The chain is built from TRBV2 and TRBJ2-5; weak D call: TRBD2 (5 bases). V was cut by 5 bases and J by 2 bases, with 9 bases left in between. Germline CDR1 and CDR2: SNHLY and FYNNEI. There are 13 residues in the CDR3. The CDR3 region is CASSRERQETQYF. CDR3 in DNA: TGTGCCAGCAGTAGGGAGCGACAAGAGACCCAGTACTTC.

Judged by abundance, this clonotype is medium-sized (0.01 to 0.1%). The CDR3 nucleotides are TGTGCCAGCAGAGAACAGGGGGCGCTGAATTCACCCCTCCACTTT. Translating it yields CASREQGALNSPLHF. V is TRBV2 and J is TRBJ1-6; 9 bases match TRBD1. The germline CDR1 and CDR2 sequences are SNHLY and FYNNEI. This CDR3 region has 15 residues. V trimming: 6 bases; J trimming: 7 bases; junction bases outside the gene matches: 7.

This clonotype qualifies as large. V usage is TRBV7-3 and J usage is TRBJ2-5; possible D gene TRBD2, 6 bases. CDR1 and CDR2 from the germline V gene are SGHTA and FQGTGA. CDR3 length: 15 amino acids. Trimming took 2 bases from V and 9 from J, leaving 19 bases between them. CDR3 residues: CASSLSSALLYPQYF. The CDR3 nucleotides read TGTGCCAGCAGCTTATCTAGCGCTTTATTGTATCCCCAGTACTTC.

In DNA, the CDR3 is TGCAGTGCTACGGGACAGCCGAACACTGAAGCTTTCTTT. As protein: CSATGQPNTEAFF. The rearrangement joins TRBV20-1 to TRBJ1-1; 7 bases fit TRBD1. Trimming removed 4 bases from V and 1 base from J; junction bases left unmatched: 3. Germline CDR1 reads DFQATT; CDR2 reads SNEGSKA (reference sequence). This CDR3 has 13 amino acids.

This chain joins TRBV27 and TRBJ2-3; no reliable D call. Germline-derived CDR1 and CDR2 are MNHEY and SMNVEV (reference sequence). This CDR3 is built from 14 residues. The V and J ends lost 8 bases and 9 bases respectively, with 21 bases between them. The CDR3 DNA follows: TGTGCCAGCCGTGGGTCGCCCCGACACGAAACGCAGTATTTT. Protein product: CASRGSPRHETQYF.

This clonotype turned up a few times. As DNA, the CDR3 is TGTGCCAGCAGCTTTTGGGACACCACCTACGAGCAGTACTTC. The encoded protein is CASSFWDTTYEQYF. J is TRBJ2-7 and V is TRBV7-9; maybe TRBD1 (6 bases). V lost 3 bases and J lost 2, with 11 bases in between. This CDR3 region has 14 residues. Per germline, CDR1 SEHNR and CDR2 FQNEAQ (reference sequence).

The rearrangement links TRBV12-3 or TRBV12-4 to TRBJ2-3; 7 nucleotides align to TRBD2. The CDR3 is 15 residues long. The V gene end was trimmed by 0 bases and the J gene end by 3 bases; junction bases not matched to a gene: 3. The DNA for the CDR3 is TGTGCCAGCAGTTTAGCGGGGGGGGAGACAGATACGCAGTATTTT. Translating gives CASSLAGGETDTQYF.

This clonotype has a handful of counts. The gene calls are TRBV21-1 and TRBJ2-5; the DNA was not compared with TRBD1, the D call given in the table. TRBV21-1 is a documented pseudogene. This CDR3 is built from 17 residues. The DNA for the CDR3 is TGTGCCAGCAGCAAAGGGGGGAAACTAGTGTGGAGAGAGACCCAGTACTTC. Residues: CASSKGGKLVWRETQYF.

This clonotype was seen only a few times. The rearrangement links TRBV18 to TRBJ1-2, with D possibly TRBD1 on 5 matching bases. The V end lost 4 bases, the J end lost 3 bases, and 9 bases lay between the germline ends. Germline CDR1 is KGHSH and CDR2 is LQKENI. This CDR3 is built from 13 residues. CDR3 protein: CASSRDGHYGYTF. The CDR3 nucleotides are TGTGCCAGCTCACGGGACGGACACTATGGCTACACCTTC.